The 8 T cell receptor beta chains below come from one sample, sequenced in a study of blood T cell repertoires in COVID-19 (TCRdb year 2020). The library was obtained by the immunoSEQ multiplex PCR assay. The clones in this table, taken by TCRdb from immuneACCESS, are in-frame only. Not every clone is retained; where verified, under half of the shortfall comes from an unresolved V gene, and the cause of the rest is unknown. In all, the sample holds 250,000 to 300,000 clones, and under 90% of those were seen once. About 2.9% of the sample is held by the ten biggest clonotypes. Sequenced input: peripheral blood. These receptors were taken from a woman aged 60-70 years with active or convalescent COVID-19.

The chain has TRBV3-1 (or the pseudogene TRBV3-2) and TRBJ1-4; unclear D gene. Trimming pared 0 bases from V and 1 base from J, leaving 12 bases between. This CDR3 is 17 amino acids long. Germline V gene data show CDR1 as LGHDT and CDR2 as YNNKEL (reference sequence). Here the CDR3 reads CASSQERGGRTNEKLFF. CDR3 coding DNA: TGTGCCAGCAGCCAAGAACGGGGAGGAAGAACTAATGAAAAACTGTTTTTT.

The chain recombines TRBV27 with TRBJ2-7, with D unresolved. The CDR3 totals 13 residues. The germline V gene encodes CDR1 MNHEY and CDR2 SMNVEV (reference sequence). Trimming stripped 10 bases from V and 3 bases from J, with 16 bases between. CDR3 loop: CATSNREFYEQYF. Here the CDR3 DNA reads TGTGCCACCAGCAATCGAGAATTCTACGAGCAGTACTTC.

This clone was seen a few times. This rearrangement joins TRBV20-1 to TRBJ1-1, with D perhaps matching TRBD1 (5 bases). The germline gives CDR1 DFQATT, CDR2 SNEGSKA (reference sequence). The germline V and J ends were trimmed by 1 base and 10 bases, with 10 bases remaining between them. This CDR3 has 11 residues. The CDR3 coding sequence is TGCAGTGCTAGAGGGGGCGCAAGAGCTTTCTTT. This sequence encodes CSARGGARAFF.

CDR3 coding DNA: TGTGCCAGCAGCGCCGACAGGGTTGGTGAAAAACTGTTTTTT. This encodes CASSADRVGEKLFF. The gene calls are TRBV25-1 and TRBJ1-4; 7 bases line up with TRBD1. Per the germline V gene, CDR1 is MGHDK and CDR2 is SYGVNS. Unmatched junction bases numbered 8, after V lost 6 bases and J lost 7 bases. CDR3 length: 14 residues.

This clone was seen only once. The chain links TRBV11-3 to TRBJ2-1, with 7 bases that match TRBD1. The germline CDR1 and CDR2 sequences are SGHNT and YENEEA. CDR3 length equals 16 residues. The trim removed 5 bases at V and 4 bases at J, leaving 11 bases unmatched. The DNA of the CDR3 is TGTGCCAGCAGCGTTGGGACAGCCTCTAAGTACAATGAGCAGTTCTTC. Its translation: CASSVGTASKYNEQFF. Full variable domain (rest looked up from reference TRBV11-3 and TRBJ2-1): EAGVVQSPRYKIIEKKQPVAFWCNPISGHNTLYWYLQNLGQGPELLIRYENEEAVDDSQLPKDRFSAERLKGVDSTLKIQPAELGDSAVYLCASSVGTASKYNEQFFGPGTRLTVL.

The CDR3: CASSGDRGYEQFF. The CDR3, as DNA: TGTGCCAGCAGCGGAGACAGGGGATATGAGCAGTTCTTC. J is TRBJ2-1 and V is TRBV11-3; 8 nucleotides line up with TRBD1. Germline V CDR1 and CDR2: SGHNT, YENEEA. Germline trimming cut 5 bases from V and 8 bases from J; bases unmatched to any gene: 5. This CDR3 is 13 amino acids long.

The chain couples TRBV7-2 to TRBJ1-5; D remains ambiguous. Trimming took 5 bases from V and 6 from J, leaving 20 bases between them. Germline loops: CDR1 SGHTA, CDR2 FQGNSA. The CDR3 spans 16 residues. CDR3 amino acids: CASSPHAQDFAQPQHF. The CDR3 nucleotides are TGTGCCAGCAGCCCCCATGCTCAAGACTTTGCTCAGCCCCAGCATTTT.

The V and J genes are TRBV18 and TRBJ2-2, with a weak D call TRBD1 (5 bases). Trimming left V 0 bases short and J 5 bases short, with 13 bases between. The germline CDR1 and CDR2 sequences are KGHSH and LQKENI. The CDR3 runs to 16 residues. CDR3 bases: TGTGCCAGCTCACCACCGGCTTACAGGCTAACCGGGGAGCTGTTTTTT. Encoded protein: CASSPPAYRLTGELFF.